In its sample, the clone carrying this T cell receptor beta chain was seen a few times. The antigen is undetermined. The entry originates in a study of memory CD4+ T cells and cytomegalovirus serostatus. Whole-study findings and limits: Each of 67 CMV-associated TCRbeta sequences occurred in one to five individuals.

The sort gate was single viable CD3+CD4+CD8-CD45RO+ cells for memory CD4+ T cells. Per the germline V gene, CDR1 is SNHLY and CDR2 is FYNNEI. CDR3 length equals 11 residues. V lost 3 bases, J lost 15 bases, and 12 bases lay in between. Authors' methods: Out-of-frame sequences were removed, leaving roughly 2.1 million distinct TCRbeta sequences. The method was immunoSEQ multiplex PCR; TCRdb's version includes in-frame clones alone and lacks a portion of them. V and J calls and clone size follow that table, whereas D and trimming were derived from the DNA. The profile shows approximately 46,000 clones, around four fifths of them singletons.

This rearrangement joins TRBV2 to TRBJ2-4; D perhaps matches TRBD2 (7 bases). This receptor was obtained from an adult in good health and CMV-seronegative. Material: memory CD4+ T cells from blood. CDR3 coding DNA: TGTGCCAGCAGTGACGGGGGGCCTCTGTACTTC. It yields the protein CASSDGGPLYF.